This entry features one T cell receptor beta chain sequence. This entry belongs to a study of T cell changes during pregnancy in multiple sclerosis. CDR3 size: 14 residues. Germline V gives CDR1 SGDLS, CDR2 YYNGEE. The ends were cut back, 3 bases at V and 6 bases at J, with 15 bases in the middle. Assay: immunoSEQ multiplex PCR; the TCRdb copy retains only in-frame clones and omits some. Of 26,000 or so clones detected, 88% appear once; the ten largest clones hold less than 10%. The source is a female donor with multiple sclerosis, enrolled in a pregnancy study. V usage is TRBV9 and J usage is TRBJ1-1; TRBD1 is a possible D gene (5 bases). Sequenced material: CD8+ T cells from peripheral blood mononuclear cells, taken in the second trimester of pregnancy. CDR3 nucleotides: TGTGCCAGCAGCGGAAGCGGAGGGGCCCCTGAAGCTTTCTTT. Translated, it gives CASSGSGGAPEAFF.